This entry describes one T cell receptor (beta chain). Germline CDR1 SQVTM, CDR2 ANQGSEA. V was trimmed by 0 bases and J by 5 bases, leaving 7 bases between them. This CDR3 has 12 residues. Through a sample-barcoded 5' primer and a J-beta primer mix, a second PCR was run for 7 to 11 cycles. MiXCR, applied by TCRdb to the 5' RACE reads, yields one record per CDR3 protein. This table has more than 450,000 distinct CDR3 sequences, around a quarter appearing once. The data were obtained in a study of blood T cells in healthy people across ages. Donors were systemically healthy Caucasian individuals from Russia aged roughly 6 to 100 years. The sample also formed part of further work on T cells of mothers and their children.

The sequencing sample was made of blood. The chain employs TRBV29-1 and TRBJ1-2; D gene uncertain. The sequence derives from a boy between 2 and 10 years old in good health. CDR3 coding DNA: TGCAGCGTTGAAGAAAACGGTTATGGCTACACCTTC. Its protein product is CSVEENGYGYTF.